This TCR beta chain was recorded in a study of T cell responses to AZD1222 COVID-19 vaccine. Regarding the study as a whole: Spike-specific TCR repertoires showed rising breadth and depth after two AZD1222 doses. Spike-wide coverage was observed for vaccine-associated CD4 TCRs, with dominant responses at 160-218 and 743-854. Reportedly, nearly half of unique spike TCRs recognized epitopes outside B.1.351/B.1.1.7 mutations. The peak T cell response came first, and repertoires were sampled only after it.

Here immunoSEQ multiplex PCR was the method, and the copy in TCRdb shows in-frame clones only, minus some. The sample has 65,000 to 85,000 clones, more than 75% seen once. Turning to this clone: The antigen remains undetermined.

CDR3 length equals 14 residues. After removal of 3 bases from V and 5 bases from J, the junction contained 3 bases not matched to a gene. Germline-derived CDR1 and CDR2 are SEHNR and FQNEAQ (reference sequence). The material sequenced was peripheral blood, taken on day 0 of AZD1222 vaccination. This clonotype was sampled from an adult in good health. The rearrangement uses TRBV7-9 and TRBJ2-1, with 8 bases fitting TRBD1. CDR3 sequence: CASSFGQGNNEQFF. The CDR3 region has the DNA TGTGCCAGCAGCTTTGGACAGGGTAACAATGAGCAGTTCTTC.